Following are 10 T cell receptor beta chains from one sample sequenced in a study of blood T cell repertoires in COVID-19. The repertoire was sequenced with immunoSEQ multiplex PCR; TCRdb's copy has only in-frame clones and lacks some. Here the sample spans roughly 140,000 clones, about 80% being singletons. The sequenced sample was peripheral blood. These receptors all come from a human donor in a cohort sampled during active COVID-19.

The rearrangement uses TRBV6-5 and TRBJ2-1; 10 bases agree with TRBD1. The V gene end was trimmed by 2 bases and the J gene end by 6 bases; junction bases not matched to a gene: 4. Per the germline V gene, CDR1 is MNHEY and CDR2 is SVGAGI. The CDR3 consists of 15 residues. CDR3 sequence reads: CASSYDRGLGNEQFF. CDR3 nucleotides: TGTGCCAGCAGTTACGACAGGGGGCTAGGCAATGAGCAGTTCTTC.

The CDR3 coding sequence is TGTGCCAGCAGCCATGCAGGTCCTACTAACTATGGCTACACCTTC. It is translated as CASSHAGPTNYGYTF. The V and J genes are TRBV4-2 and TRBJ1-2; D gene unclear. V lost 3 bases and J lost 0, with 11 bases in between. The germline CDR1 and CDR2 sequences are LGHNA and YNFKEQ. This CDR3 comprises 15 residues.

The chain joins TRBV2 to TRBJ1-1; D possibly corresponds to TRBD1 (5 bases). V dropped 7 bases and J dropped 0 bases, with 12 bases sitting between them. CDR1 and CDR2 (germline): SNHLY, FYNNEI. The CDR3 contains 14 residues. The CDR3 spells CASKGRALNTEAFF. CDR3 bases: TGTGCCAGCAAGGGGAGGGCCTTGAACACTGAAGCTTTCTTT.

The CDR3 DNA is TGTGCCATCAGGGACTCCCTAGGCAATCAGCCCCAGCATTTT. Translated, it gives CAIRDSLGNQPQHF. The J gene is TRBJ1-5, the V gene TRBV10-3, with D unresolved. The CDR3 spans 14 residues. Germline-derived CDR1 and CDR2 are ENHRY and SYGVKD. V shed 6 bases and J shed 2 bases, with 11 bases lying between them.

The CDR3, as DNA: TGTGCCAGCAGTTTCATTGGGACAGGGGGCGCAATAAACTATGGCTACACCTTC. Translated, it gives CASSFIGTGGAINYGYTF. J is TRBJ1-2 and V is TRBV27; 12 bases are a match to TRBD1. CDR1 and CDR2 from the germline V gene are MNHEY and SMNVEV (reference sequence). The CDR3 has 18 amino acids. V shed 3 bases, J shed 2 bases, and the junction held 10 bases outside the gene matches.

The chain recombines TRBV5-1 with TRBJ2-1; 12 nucleotides line up with TRBD2. The CDR3 runs to 16 residues. With V trimmed by 2 bases and J by 8 bases, 8 bases remained unmatched. The germline V gene encodes CDR1 SGHRS and CDR2 YFSETQ. CDR3 region: CASSLISSGGAYEQFF. The CDR3 DNA is TGCGCCAGCAGCTTAATTTCTAGCGGGGGGGCCTATGAGCAGTTCTTC. Full variable domain (rest looked up from reference TRBV5-1 and TRBJ2-1): KAGVTQTPRYLIKTRGQQVTLSCSPISGHRSVSWYQQTPGQGLQFLFEYFSETQRNKGNFPGRFSGRQFSNSRSEMNVSTLELGDSALYLCASSLISSGGAYEQFFGPGTRLTVL.

The V call is TRBV3-1 (or the pseudogene TRBV3-2), the J call TRBJ2-7; possibly TRBD1 for D (6 bases). The V gene lost 4 bases and the J gene lost 4 bases, with 11 bases spanning the gap. Germline V gene lookup returns CDR1 LGHDT and CDR2 YNNKEL (reference sequence). The CDR3 spans 13 residues. The CDR3 here is CASSPNTGYEQYF. The CDR3 bases are TGTGCCAGCAGCCCAAACACAGGGTACGAGCAGTACTTC.

This chain connects TRBV7-6 to TRBJ2-1; a weak D match, TRBD1 (6 bases). The V end was cut by 1 base, the J end by 9 bases, with 16 bases between. The germline V gene encodes CDR1 SGHVS and CDR2 FNYEAQ. The CDR3 is made up of 15 amino acids. CDR3 loop: CASSLGYRDLGEQFF. The CDR3 nucleotides read TGTGCCAGCAGCTTAGGTTACAGGGATTTAGGTGAGCAGTTCTTC. Based on the CDR3 plus reference TRBV7-6 and TRBJ2-1, the full variable domain is GAGVSQSPRYKVTKRGQDVALRCDPISGHVSLYWYRQALGQGPEFLTYFNYEAQQDKSGLPNDRFSAERPEGSISTLTIQRTEQRDSAMYRCASSLGYRDLGEQFFGPGTRLTVL.

The V call is TRBV28, the J call TRBJ2-7, with 7 bases fitting TRBD2. CDR1 MDHEN and CDR2 SYDVKM come from the germline V gene. There are 16 residues in the CDR3. V shed 7 bases, J shed 0 bases, and the junction held 12 bases outside the gene matches. The CDR3 sequence is CASNALGLAVSYEQYF. CDR3 DNA: TGTGCCAGCAACGCCCTCGGGCTAGCGGTCTCCTACGAGCAGTACTTC.

This clone was counted only a few times. The CDR3 sequence is CASSPRDRGSALHF. Here the CDR3 DNA reads TGTGCCAGCAGTCCCCGGGACAGGGGGTCGGCCCTCCACTTT. This rearrangement joins TRBV2 to TRBJ1-6; 11 positions agree with TRBD1. Germline CDR1 reads SNHLY; CDR2 reads FYNNEI. Losses at the gene ends were 5 bases for V and 14 bases for J; bases not matched to a gene: 8. This CDR3 comprises 14 residues. The variable domain in full, with the rest retrieved from reference TRBV2 and TRBJ1-6, is EPEVTQTPSHQVTQMGQEVILRCVPISNHLYFYWYRQILGQKVEFLVSFYNNEISEKSEIFDDQFSVERPDGSNFTLKIRSTKLEDSAMYFCASSPRDRGSALHFGNGTRLTVT.